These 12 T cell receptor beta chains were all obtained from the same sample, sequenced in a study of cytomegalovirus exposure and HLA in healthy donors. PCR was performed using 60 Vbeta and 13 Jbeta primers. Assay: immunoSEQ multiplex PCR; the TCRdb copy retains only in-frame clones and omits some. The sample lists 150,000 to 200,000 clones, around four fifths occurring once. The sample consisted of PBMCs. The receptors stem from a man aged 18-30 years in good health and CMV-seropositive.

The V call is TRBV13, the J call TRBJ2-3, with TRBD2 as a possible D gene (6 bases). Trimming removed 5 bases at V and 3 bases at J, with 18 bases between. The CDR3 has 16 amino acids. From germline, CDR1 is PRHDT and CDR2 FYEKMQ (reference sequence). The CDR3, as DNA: TGTGCCAGCAGCCCACGGCTAGACCGGGAGACAGATACGCAGTATTTT. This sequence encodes CASSPRLDRETDTQYF.

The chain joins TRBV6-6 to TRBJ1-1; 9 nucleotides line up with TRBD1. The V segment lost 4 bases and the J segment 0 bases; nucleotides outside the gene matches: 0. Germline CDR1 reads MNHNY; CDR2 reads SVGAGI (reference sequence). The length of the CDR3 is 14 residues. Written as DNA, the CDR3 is TGTGCCAGCAGTTGGGACAGGGTGAACACTGAAGCTTTCTTT. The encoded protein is CASSWDRVNTEAFF.

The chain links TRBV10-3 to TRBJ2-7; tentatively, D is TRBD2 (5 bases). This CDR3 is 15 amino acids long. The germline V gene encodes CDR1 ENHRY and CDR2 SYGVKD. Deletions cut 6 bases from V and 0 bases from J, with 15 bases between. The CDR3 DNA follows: TGTGCCATCAGGAAGACGGACTCGAGCTCCTACGAGCAGTACTTC. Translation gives CAIRKTDSSSYEQYF.

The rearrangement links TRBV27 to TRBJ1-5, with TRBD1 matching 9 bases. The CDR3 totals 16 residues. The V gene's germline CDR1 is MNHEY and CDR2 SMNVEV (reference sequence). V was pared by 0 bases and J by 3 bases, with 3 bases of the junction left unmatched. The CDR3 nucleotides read TGTGCCAGCAGTTTATCCGGGACAGGGACCAATCAGCCCCAGCATTTT. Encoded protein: CASSLSGTGTNQPQHF.

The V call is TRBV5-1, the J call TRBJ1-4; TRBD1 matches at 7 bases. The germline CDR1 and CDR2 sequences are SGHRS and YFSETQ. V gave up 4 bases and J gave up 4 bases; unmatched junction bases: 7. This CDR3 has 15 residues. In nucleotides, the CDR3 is TGCGCCAGCAGCGTGGACAGGCTCCTTAATGAAAAACTGTTTTTT. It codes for CASSVDRLLNEKLFF. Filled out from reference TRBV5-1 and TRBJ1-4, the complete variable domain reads KAGVTQTPRYLIKTRGQQVTLSCSPISGHRSVSWYQQTPGQGLQFLFEYFSETQRNKGNFPGRFSGRQFSNSRSEMNVSTLELGDSALYLCASSVDRLLNEKLFFGSGTQLSVL.

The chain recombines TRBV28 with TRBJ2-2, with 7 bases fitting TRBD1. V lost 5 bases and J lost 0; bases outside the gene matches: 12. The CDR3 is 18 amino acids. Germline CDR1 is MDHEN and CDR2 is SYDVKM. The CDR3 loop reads CASSPAVGRGPNTGELFF. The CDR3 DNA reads TGTGCCAGCAGTCCCGCCGTGGGTAGGGGGCCGAACACCGGGGAGCTGTTTTTT.

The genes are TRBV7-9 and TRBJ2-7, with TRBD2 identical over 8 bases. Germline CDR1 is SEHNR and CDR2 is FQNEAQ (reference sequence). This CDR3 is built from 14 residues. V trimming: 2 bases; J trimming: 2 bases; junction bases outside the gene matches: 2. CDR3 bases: TGTGCCAGCAGCTTAAATAGCGGGGCCTACGAGCAGTACTTC. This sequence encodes CASSLNSGAYEQYF.

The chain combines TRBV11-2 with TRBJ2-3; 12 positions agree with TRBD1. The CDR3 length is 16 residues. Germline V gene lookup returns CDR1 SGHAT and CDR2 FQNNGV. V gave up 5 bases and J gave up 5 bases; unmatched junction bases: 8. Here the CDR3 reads CASSPWDRGHKDTQYF. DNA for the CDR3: TGTGCCAGCAGCCCTTGGGACAGGGGGCATAAAGATACGCAGTATTTT.

The DNA of the CDR3 is TGTGCCATCCGACAAGCGGGAGGAGCAGCAGATACGCAGTATTTT. Translation: CAIRQAGGAADTQYF. This rearrangement joins TRBV10-3 to TRBJ2-3; 9 nucleotides align to TRBD2. From germline, CDR1 is ENHRY and CDR2 SYGVKD. J was trimmed by 4 bases and V by 8 bases; bases with no gene match: 10. This CDR3 has 15 residues.

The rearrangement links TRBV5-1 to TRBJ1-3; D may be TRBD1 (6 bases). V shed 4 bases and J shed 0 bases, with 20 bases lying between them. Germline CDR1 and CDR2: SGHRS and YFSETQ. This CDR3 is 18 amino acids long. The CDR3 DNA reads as TGCGCCAGCAGCCCCAGTGCCCGGGGGGCCTTCTCTGGAAACACCATATATTTT. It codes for CASSPSARGAFSGNTIYF.

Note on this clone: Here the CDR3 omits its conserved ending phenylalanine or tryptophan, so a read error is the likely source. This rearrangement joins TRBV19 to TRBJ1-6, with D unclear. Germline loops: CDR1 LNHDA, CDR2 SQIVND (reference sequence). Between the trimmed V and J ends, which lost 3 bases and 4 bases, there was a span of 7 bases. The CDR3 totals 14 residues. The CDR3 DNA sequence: TGTGCCAGTAGTATGTTGGCATATAATTCACCCCTCCACCTT. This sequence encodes CASSMLAYNSPLHL.

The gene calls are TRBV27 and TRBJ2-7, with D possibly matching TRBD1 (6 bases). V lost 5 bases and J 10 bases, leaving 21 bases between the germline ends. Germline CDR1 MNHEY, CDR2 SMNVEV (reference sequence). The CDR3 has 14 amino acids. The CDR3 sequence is CASSVLETGTPQYF. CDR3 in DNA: TGTGCCAGCAGTGTACTTGAAACAGGGACCCCTCAGTACTTC.